These 23 T cell receptor beta chains were sequenced from one sample in a study of graft-versus-host responses after intestinal transplantation. Both intraepithelial and lamina propria lymphocytes were released by processing graft tissue. TCRdb's copy holds only in-frame clones and misses some; the assay was immunoSEQ multiplex PCR. The sample lists about 11,000 clones; about 80% were seen once. This specimen consisted of ileum tissue, obtained 23 days after intestinal transplant. The receptor source for this set is a human patient who received an intestinal transplant, so some T cells may come from the graft donor.

The chain recombines TRBV4-1 with TRBJ2-6, with no clear D. The length of the CDR3 is 18 residues. V gave up 0 bases and J gave up 3 bases, with 15 bases separating them. The germline V gene encodes CDR1 MGHRA and CDR2 YSYEKL. The CDR3 nucleotides are TGCGCCAGCAGCCAAGAAGGGCCAGGTGTGGTTGGGGCCAACGTCCTGACTTTC. Protein product: CASSQEGPGVVGANVLTF.

The V and J genes are TRBV27 and TRBJ2-1, with 9 nucleotides matching TRBD2. CDR1 MNHEY and CDR2 SMNVEV come from the germline V gene (reference sequence). J gave up 4 bases and V 2 bases, and 3 bases lay outside the gene matches. The CDR3 contains 15 residues. CDR3 loop: CASSLGLAGYNEQFF. The CDR3 bases are TGTGCCAGCAGTTTAGGCCTAGCGGGGTACAATGAGCAGTTCTTC.

This sequence joins TRBV15 and TRBJ2-5; no clear D. The DNA end is a closer match to TRBJ2-7, so the J assignment may be wrong. The germline V gene encodes CDR1 LNHNV and CDR2 YYDKDF (reference sequence). The CDR3 totals 12 residues. The DNA for the CDR3 is TGTGCCACCAGCAGAGGATCTGACGAGCAGTACTTC. This translates into CATSRGSDEQYF.

The chain has TRBV30 and TRBJ2-3; TRBD1 matches 7 bases. Trimming cost V 3 bases and J 5 bases; bases outside gene matches: 8. This CDR3 has 14 amino acids. The germline V gene encodes CDR1 GTSNPN and CDR2 SVGIG (reference sequence). Here the CDR3 reads CAWSPAAGGDTQYF. CDR3 nucleotide sequence: TGTGCCTGGAGCCCGGCCGCAGGGGGAGATACGCAGTATTTT.

J is TRBJ1-3 and V is TRBV9, with 9 bases lining up with TRBD1. Germline V gene lookup returns CDR1 SGDLS and CDR2 YYNGEE. The J segment lost 4 bases and the V segment lost 5 bases, leaving 7 bases of the junction unmatched. The CDR3 has 15 residues. This chain's CDR3 is CASRGQGGSGNTIYF. The CDR3 bases are TGTGCCAGCAGGGGACAGGGAGGATCCGGAAACACCATATATTTT. The entire variable domain, with the rest obtained from reference TRBV9 and TRBJ1-3, is as follows: DSGVTQTPKHLITATGQRVTLRCSPRSGDLSVYWYQQSLDQGLQFLIQYYNGEERAKGNILERFSAQQFPDLHSELNLSSLELGDSALYFCASRGQGGSGNTIYFGEGSWLTVV.

The gene calls are TRBV7-3 and TRBJ2-1; 9 bases map to TRBD2. J lost 2 bases, V lost 5 bases, and 4 bases had no gene match. Germline V gene data show CDR1 as SGHTA and CDR2 as FQGTGA. The CDR3 spans 15 residues. CDR3: CASSLGTSPYNEQFF. The CDR3, as DNA: TGTGCCAGCAGCCTAGGGACTAGCCCCTACAATGAGCAGTTCTTC.

J is TRBJ2-1 and V is TRBV30; 9 bases are a match to TRBD1. V lost 1 base, J lost 3 bases, and 1 base stayed unmatched. Germline CDR1 and CDR2: GTSNPN and SVGIG (reference sequence). The CDR3 consists of 14 residues. The CDR3 protein is CAWSGTGDYNEQFF. DNA of the CDR3: TGTGCCTGGAGTGGGACAGGGGACTACAATGAGCAGTTCTTC.

The chain employs TRBV4-3 and TRBJ2-1; D is undetermined. The CDR3 has 11 amino acids. Germline assignment: CDR1 LGHNA and CDR2 YSLEER. The ends were cut back, 4 bases at V and 9 bases at J, with 7 bases in the middle. CDR3 in DNA: TGCGCCAGCAGCCTTAGGAGTGAGCAGTTCTTC. It specifies CASSLRSEQFF.

The CDR3 sequence: CASSIVANTGELFF. In DNA form, the CDR3 reads TGTGCCAGTAGTATAGTTGCGAACACCGGGGAGCTGTTTTTT. V usage is TRBV19 and J usage is TRBJ2-2; D remains unclear. The CDR3 covers 14 residues. CDR1 LNHDA and CDR2 SQIVND come from the germline V gene (reference sequence). The V gene lost 1 base and the J gene lost 0 bases, with 3 bases spanning the gap.

This clone was found once. The chain has TRBV7-3 and TRBJ1-6, with TRBD1 matching 8 bases. Germline trimming cut 5 bases from V and 7 bases from J; bases unmatched to any gene: 7. Germline V lookup: CDR1 SGHTA, CDR2 FQGTGA. The CDR3 has 15 amino acids. The CDR3: CASSLYGQGNSPLHF. CDR3 nucleotide sequence: TGTGCCAGCAGCCTATACGGACAGGGCAATTCACCCCTCCACTTT. The complete variable domain, with remaining parts taken from reference TRBV7-3 and TRBJ1-6, reads GAGVSQTPSNKVTEKGKYVELRCDPISGHTALYWYRQSLGQGPEFLIYFQGTGAADDSGLPNDRFFAVRPEGSVSTLKIQRTERGDSAVYLCASSLYGQGNSPLHFGNGTRLTVT.

The CDR3, as DNA: TGTGCCAGCAGTTTCTCTCAGGGGGAAACCTACAATGAGCAGTTCTTC. It is translated as CASSFSQGETYNEQFF. The J gene is TRBJ2-1, the V gene TRBV27; 7 bases line up with TRBD1. The CDR3 is 16 residues long. V lost 3 bases and J lost 2; bases outside the gene matches: 7. The germline CDR1 and CDR2 sequences are MNHEY and SMNVEV (reference sequence).

Only a few counts were recorded for this clone. V and J are TRBV7-3 and TRBJ2-1; 9 bases line up with TRBD1. V was pared by 4 bases and J by 6 bases, with 7 bases of the junction left unmatched. Germline V gene sequence: CDR1 SGHTA, CDR2 FQGTGA. The CDR3 is 15 amino acids. CDR3 protein: CASSSPGQGVNEQFF. The CDR3 region has the DNA TGTGCCAGCAGCTCGCCGGGACAGGGAGTCAATGAGCAGTTCTTC.

The V call is TRBV6-6, the J call TRBJ2-7; D perhaps matches TRBD1 (5 bases). CDR1 and CDR2 from the germline V gene are MNHNY and SVGAGI (reference sequence). The CDR3 runs to 15 residues. V was pared by 6 bases and J by 3 bases, with 18 bases between. The CDR3 loop reads CASRGRVSPLYEQYF. CDR3 sequence (DNA): TGTGCCAGCAGGGGCAGGGTGAGTCCCCTCTACGAGCAGTACTTC.

The chain joins TRBV14 to TRBJ2-3; D gene uncertain. The CDR3 is made up of 12 amino acids. Trimming removed 0 bases at V and 7 bases at J, with 5 bases between. CDR1 and CDR2 (germline): SGHDN, FVKESK. CDR3 amino acids: CASSQDYHTQYF. The CDR3 DNA reads TGTGCCAGCAGCCAAGATTATCATACGCAGTATTTT.

This clone was picked up a small number of times. This chain joins TRBV6-1 and TRBJ1-5, with D perhaps matching TRBD1 (6 bases). The CDR3 is 15 residues long. Per germline, CDR1 MNHNS and CDR2 SASEGT. V was cut by 3 bases and J by 6 bases, with 15 bases left in between. The CDR3 sequence: CASSDWGGRGQPQHF. The CDR3 bases are TGTGCCAGCAGTGACTGGGGGGGCCGCGGTCAGCCCCAGCATTTT.

This clone has only a few counts. This sequence joins TRBV7-3 and TRBJ2-1; TRBD2 aligns across 7 bases. The CDR3 consists of 16 residues. CDR1 is SGHTA and CDR2 is FQGTGA in the germline V gene. V lost 3 bases and J lost 4; bases outside the gene matches: 9. The CDR3: CASSLRAGDLYNEQFF. CDR3 in DNA: TGTGCCAGCAGCTTGAGGGCGGGGGACCTTTACAATGAGCAGTTCTTC.

The chain links TRBV9 to TRBJ1-2, with D possibly being TRBD1 (6 bases). Trimming took off 4 bases at V and 4 bases at J, with 17 bases between the two ends. CDR1 SGDLS and CDR2 YYNGEE come from the germline V gene. The CDR3 has 15 residues. The CDR3, as DNA: TGTGCCAGCAGCCCCCAGGCGGGGGCCATCTATGGCTACACCTTC. Its protein is CASSPQAGAIYGYTF.

The rearrangement joins TRBV30 to TRBJ1-2; 7 positions agree with TRBD1. CDR3 length: 16 residues. V shed 0 bases, J shed 8 bases, and the junction held 15 bases outside the gene matches. In germline, CDR1 is GTSNPN, CDR2 SVGIG (reference sequence). CDR3 DNA: TGTGCCTGGAGTGTAATCATTTCAGGGGGGGCTCAAGGCTACACCTTC. Protein product: CAWSVIISGGAQGYTF. Variable domain in full (rest from reference TRBV30 and TRBJ1-2): SQTIHQWPATLVQPVGSPLSLECTVEGTSNPNLYWYRQAAGRGLQLLFYSVGIGQISSEVPQNLSASRPQDRQFILSSKKLLLSDSGFYLCAWSVIISGGAQGYTFGSGTRLTVV.

The chain recombines TRBV9 with TRBJ2-5, with 7 bases identical to TRBD2. CDR3 length: 14 amino acids. Germline loops: CDR1 SGDLS, CDR2 YYNGEE. V was pared by 4 bases and J by 5 bases, with 8 bases of the junction left unmatched. The CDR3 DNA follows: TGTGCCAGCAGCCCAGGGCGGGGGTACGAGACCCAGTACTTC. Protein product: CASSPGRGYETQYF.

The chain joins TRBV7-9 to TRBJ1-2; D is possibly TRBD1 (5 bases). Germline loops: CDR1 SEHNR, CDR2 FQNEAQ (reference sequence). This CDR3 is built from 12 residues. V lost 4 bases and J 13 bases, leaving 16 bases between the germline ends. The CDR3 protein is CASSSFREAATF. The CDR3 DNA sequence: TGTGCCAGCAGCTCCTTCAGGGAGGCAGCCACCTTC.

The rearrangement joins TRBV25-1 to TRBJ2-5, with TRBD1 matching 9 bases. V was clipped by 3 bases and J by 0 bases; unmatched bases: 11. The CDR3 runs 18 residues. The germline CDR1 and CDR2 sequences are MGHDK and SYGVNS. CDR3 coding DNA: TGTGCCAGCAGTGATCAGAGCCGGGACAGGGAAAACCAAGAGACCCAGTACTTC. Translation gives CASSDQSRDRENQETQYF.

The chain is built from TRBV9 and TRBJ2-5; D perhaps matches TRBD1 (6 bases). The germline V gene encodes CDR1 SGDLS and CDR2 YYNGEE. The CDR3 has 15 amino acids. V was pared by 5 bases and J by 1 base, with 15 bases between. CDR3 DNA sequence: TGTGCCAGCAGTTACGCCTGGGGGCCCCAAGAGACCCAGTACTTC. Protein sequence: CASSYAWGPQETQYF.

The chain joins TRBV6-8 to TRBJ2-1, with D perhaps given as TRBD1 or TRBD2 (5 bases each). This CDR3 has 10 amino acids. Germline-derived CDR1 and CDR2 are MNHGY and SAAAGT. V was pared by 6 bases and J by 10 bases, with 7 bases between. The CDR3: CASRWGEQFF. The CDR3 coding sequence is TGTGCCAGCAGATGGGGGGAGCAGTTCTTC.